This entry describes one T cell receptor delta chain. As yet, its antigen is unknown. Germline V gene lookup returns CDR1 TSWWSYY and CDR2 QGS. The CDR3 covers 19 residues. Unmatched junction bases numbered 13, after V lost 1 base and J lost 2 bases. The template was reverse-transcribed extracted RNA. Pooled V-gene forward primers with one constant-region reverse primer generated the CDR3 amplicons by multiplex PCR. TCRdb fed the multiplex PCR reads into CATT to redo clone calling. Counted here are roughly 55,000 delta-chain clones, 15% occurring once; the ten biggest clones make up roughly 0.5%. The source of the sample is a study of Vδ1+ human thymocytes. Study-wide results and limits: Thymic TRG and TRD repertoires appeared highly polyclonal, with Gaussian CDR3 length distributions.

The V gene is TRDV1, the J gene TRDJ2, with 7 nucleotides matching TRDD3. Sequences were obtained from Vdelta1+ gamma-delta thymocytes from the thymus. The subset denotes: FACS-sorted CD3+ TCRalphabeta- TCRVdelta1+ TCRVdelta2- thymocytes. The source of this sequence is a boy under three years old who had congenital heart surgery. As DNA, the CDR3 is TGTGCTCTTGGGGAACCGCCCCTAGGCTGGGGGTTGTTGACAGCACAACTCTTCTTT. Its protein is CALGEPPLGWGLLTAQLFF.